A selection of T cell receptor beta chains follows, all from one sample in a study of patients and donors after allogeneic stem cell transplantation. TCRdb reprocessed the RT-PCR reads with MiXCR, giving one entry per CDR3 protein. The repertoire has 90,000 to 130,000 distinct CDR3 sequences, over 30% of them found once; the top ten carry 27%. Sequencing was done on a sample of blood, either unsorted or a sorted T cell fraction (not recorded which). The origin of the receptors is a human donor who was either an allogeneic HSCT recipient or a stem cell or donor lymphocyte infusion donor (not recorded which). It is not recorded whose cells these are; they may come from a transplant donor. CDR3s include the opening cysteine and the closing phenylalanine or tryptophan. A D gene is named only where the DNA matches it firmly. The size entry is marked missing in some rows and otherwise reads once, few, many or a size class.

d_call: .; j_call: TRBJ2-1; v_call: TRBV15; clone_size: .; cdr3_nt: TGTGCCACCAGTGAGCAGCGGGTAAAGGAGCAGTTCTTC; cdr3_aa: CATSEQRVKEQFF
d_call: TRBD2; j_call: TRBJ2-1; v_call: TRBV29-1; clone_size: few; cdr3_nt: TGCAGCGTTGAAAGGCTAGCGGACAATGAGCAGTTCTTC; cdr3_aa: CSVERLADNEQFF
d_call: TRBD1; j_call: TRBJ1-2; v_call: TRBV12-3/TRBV12-4; clone_size: .; cdr3_nt: TGTGCCAGCAGTCTCACATCCTACAGGGGTCTCCCCTTCTATGGCTACACCTTC; cdr3_aa: CASSLTSYRGLPFYGYTF
d_call: .; j_call: TRBJ2-3; v_call: TRBV14; clone_size: .; cdr3_nt: TGTGCCAGCAGCCAAGTAGCAGGCGACGGTACGCAGTATTTT; cdr3_aa: CASSQVAGDGTQYF
d_call: TRBD2; j_call: TRBJ2-1; v_call: TRBV6-5; clone_size: .; cdr3_nt: TGTGCCAGCAGTTACTCGGGGGTAGCGGGAGATAGGAATGAGCAGTTCTTC; cdr3_aa: CASSYSGVAGDRNEQFF
d_call: .; j_call: TRBJ2-1; v_call: TRBV4-3; clone_size: .; cdr3_nt: TGCGCCAGCAGCCAAGATGGGTTCGCTTTGAATGAGCAGTTCTTC; cdr3_aa: CASSQDGFALNEQFF
d_call: TRBD2; j_call: TRBJ2-7; v_call: TRBV29-1; clone_size: .; cdr3_nt: TGCAGCGTTGCCCCCCTTAGCGGGAAACCCTACGAGCAGTACTTC; cdr3_aa: CSVAPLSGKPYEQYF
d_call: .; j_call: TRBJ1-1; v_call: TRBV29-1; clone_size: .; cdr3_nt: TGCAGCGTTGGGATTCACCCAGGGGTTCTCACTGAAGCTTTCTTT; cdr3_aa: CSVGIHPGVLTEAFF
d_call: TRBD1; j_call: TRBJ1-2; v_call: TRBV7-8; clone_size: few; cdr3_nt: TGTGCCAGCAGCCCCTCCGGGACAGGGGGCAGGACCTTC; cdr3_aa: CASSPSGTGGRTF
d_call: TRBD1; j_call: TRBJ1-4; v_call: TRBV6-2/TRBV6-3; clone_size: .; cdr3_nt: TGTGCCAGCAGTTGGACAGGTGAAAAACTGTTTTTT; cdr3_aa: CASSWTGEKLFF
d_call: .; j_call: TRBJ2-7; v_call: TRBV25-1; clone_size: .; cdr3_nt: TGTGCCAGCAGTGAATATCTTCCTAGGCGGGCCCCTCGGTGGAAGCAGTACTTC; cdr3_aa: CASSEYLPRRAPRWKQYF
d_call: TRBD1; j_call: TRBJ2-2; v_call: TRBV12-3/TRBV12-4; clone_size: few; cdr3_nt: TGTGCCAGCAGCATAACAGGGGTCCTCACCGGGGAGCTGTTTTTT; cdr3_aa: CASSITGVLTGELFF
d_call: .; j_call: TRBJ2-7; v_call: TRBV4-3; clone_size: .; cdr3_nt: TGCGCCAGCAGCCCGGGACTGGCTTACGTCGAGCAGTACTTC; cdr3_aa: CASSPGLAYVEQYF
d_call: .; j_call: TRBJ2-3; v_call: TRBV7-6; clone_size: few; cdr3_nt: TGTGCCAGCAGCTTAGAAGGGGCCACAGATACGCAGTATTTT; cdr3_aa: CASSLEGATDTQYF
d_call: TRBD1; j_call: TRBJ1-2; v_call: TRBV4-2; clone_size: .; cdr3_nt: TGTGCCAGCAGCCCGCTCGACAGGGACGGAGATGGCTACACCTTC; cdr3_aa: CASSPLDRDGDGYTF
d_call: .; j_call: TRBJ1-2; v_call: TRBV20-1; clone_size: .; cdr3_nt: TGCAGTGCCTCTCTTAACTATGGCTACACCTTC; cdr3_aa: CSASLNYGYTF
d_call: TRBD1; j_call: TRBJ1-2; v_call: TRBV5-1; clone_size: .; cdr3_nt: TGCGCCAGCAGCTTGGCTGGGACAGGGATCGGCTACACCTTC; cdr3_aa: CASSLAGTGIGYTF
d_call: .; j_call: TRBJ1-6; v_call: TRBV7-8; clone_size: .; cdr3_nt: TGTGCCAGCAGCTTAGTGCCTAATTCACCCCTCCACTTT; cdr3_aa: CASSLVPNSPLHF
d_call: .; j_call: TRBJ1-6; v_call: TRBV5-8; clone_size: few; cdr3_nt: TGTGCCAGCAGCTTGATGCGGGGGAATTCACCCCTCCACTTT; cdr3_aa: CASSLMRGNSPLHF
d_call: .; j_call: TRBJ1-4; v_call: TRBV20-1; clone_size: .; cdr3_nt: TGCAGTCTATCGGAGGGGATAGGAGAAAAACTGTTTTTT; cdr3_aa: CSLSEGIGEKLFF
d_call: .; j_call: TRBJ2-7; v_call: TRBV5-1; clone_size: .; cdr3_nt: TGCGCCAGCAGCTTGGGGAGCTCCTACGAGCAGTACTTC; cdr3_aa: CASSLGSSYEQYF
d_call: .; j_call: TRBJ2-7; v_call: TRBV10-3; clone_size: .; cdr3_nt: TGTGCCATCAGTGAGTCGACAGGCACCATCTACGAGCAGTACTTC; cdr3_aa: CAISESTGTIYEQYF
d_call: TRBD1; j_call: TRBJ1-2; v_call: TRBV11-2; clone_size: .; cdr3_nt: TGTGCCAGCAGCGTAGGGACAGGGGAAACCTTC; cdr3_aa: CASSVGTGETF
d_call: .; j_call: TRBJ2-1; v_call: TRBV12-3/TRBV12-4; clone_size: few; cdr3_nt: TGTGCCAGCAGACGCGGCATAACGAGCTCCTACAATGAGCAGTTCTTC; cdr3_aa: CASRRGITSSYNEQFF
d_call: TRBD2; j_call: TRBJ2-3; v_call: TRBV7-2; clone_size: .; cdr3_nt: TGTGCCAGCAGCTTAGTAGCGGGGACTAGCGTTGCAGATACGCAGTATTTT; cdr3_aa: CASSLVAGTSVADTQYF
d_call: .; j_call: TRBJ2-7; v_call: TRBV19; clone_size: once; cdr3_nt: TGTGCCAGTAGTATAGCCCGAGCGGGCTACGAGCAGTACTTC; cdr3_aa: CASSIARAGYEQYF
d_call: .; j_call: TRBJ2-7; v_call: TRBV24-1; clone_size: .; cdr3_nt: TGTGCCACCAGTGACCTCTTCTCCGAGCAGTACTTC; cdr3_aa: CATSDLFSEQYF
d_call: TRBD1; j_call: TRBJ2-3; v_call: TRBV12-3/TRBV12-4; clone_size: .; cdr3_nt: TGTGCCAGCAGGAGGGACAGCGACACAGATACGCAGTATTTT; cdr3_aa: CASRRDSDTDTQYF
d_call: TRBD1; j_call: TRBJ1-5; v_call: TRBV7-2; clone_size: .; cdr3_nt: TGTGCCAGCAGCTTCGACAGGGACAATCAGCCCCAGCATTTT; cdr3_aa: CASSFDRDNQPQHF
d_call: .; j_call: TRBJ2-6; v_call: TRBV5-1; clone_size: .; cdr3_nt: TGCGCCAGCAGCCCTACCTCTGGGGCCAACGTCCTGACTTTC; cdr3_aa: CASSPTSGANVLTF
d_call: TRBD2; j_call: TRBJ2-2; v_call: TRBV2; clone_size: few; cdr3_nt: TGTGCCAGCACCCTAGCGGGAGGTCACACCGGGGAGCTGTTTTTT; cdr3_aa: CASTLAGGHTGELFF
d_call: .; j_call: TRBJ2-7; v_call: TRBV28; clone_size: .; cdr3_nt: TGTGCCAGCGCCTTTGTCCGAAAACCCTACGAGCAGTACTTC; cdr3_aa: CASAFVRKPYEQYF
d_call: TRBD1; j_call: TRBJ2-3; v_call: TRBV24-1; clone_size: .; cdr3_nt: TGTGCCACCAGGGGACAGGGGACCGATACGCAGTATTTT; cdr3_aa: CATRGQGTDTQYF
d_call: .; j_call: TRBJ2-1; v_call: TRBV10-3; clone_size: .; cdr3_nt: TGTGCCATCAGTGTGACGGGGCCCCCAAACAATGAGCAGTTCTTC; cdr3_aa: CAISVTGPPNNEQFF
d_call: TRBD2; j_call: TRBJ2-6; v_call: TRBV5-5; clone_size: .; cdr3_nt: TGTGCCAGCAGCTTGAGGACTAGCCCTAGCTCTGGGGCCAACGTCCTGACTTTC; cdr3_aa: CASSLRTSPSSGANVLTF
d_call: TRBD2; j_call: TRBJ2-4; v_call: TRBV14; clone_size: few; cdr3_nt: TGTGCCAGCAGCCACCACATCGGGACTAGCGGGAGCGACATTCAGTACTTC; cdr3_aa: CASSHHIGTSGSDIQYF
d_call: .; j_call: TRBJ2-2; v_call: TRBV15; clone_size: .; cdr3_nt: TGTGCCACCAGCAGAGGGGGCTCTTCGAACACCGGGGAGCTGTTTTTT; cdr3_aa: CATSRGGSSNTGELFF
d_call: TRBD2; j_call: TRBJ2-7; v_call: TRBV20-1; clone_size: .; cdr3_nt: TGCAGTGGGCTAGCGGGAGGGCGCGAGCAGTACTTC; cdr3_aa: CSGLAGGREQYF
d_call: TRBD1; j_call: TRBJ1-4; v_call: TRBV14; clone_size: few; cdr3_nt: TGTGCCAGCAGCGAAACAGGGGGCCCAACTAATGAAAAACTGTTTTTT; cdr3_aa: CASSETGGPTNEKLFF
d_call: .; j_call: TRBJ2-7; v_call: TRBV5-6; clone_size: .; cdr3_nt: TGTGCCAGCACCATCCCTCGAGAGCCCTACGAGCAGTACTTC; cdr3_aa: CASTIPREPYEQYF
d_call: TRBD1; j_call: TRBJ1-1; v_call: TRBV13; clone_size: few; cdr3_nt: TGTGCCAGCAGCTTAGGAGAAGGGACAGGCGACACTGAAGCTTTCTTT; cdr3_aa: CASSLGEGTGDTEAFF
d_call: .; j_call: TRBJ1-4; v_call: TRBV4-2; clone_size: few; cdr3_nt: TGTGCCACCAACGGGGACGGATATAATGAAAAACTGTTTTTT; cdr3_aa: CATNGDGYNEKLFF
d_call: .; j_call: TRBJ2-5; v_call: TRBV27; clone_size: .; cdr3_nt: TGTGCCAGCAGTTTCCTCGCAGGAGCGAAGACCCAGTACTTC; cdr3_aa: CASSFLAGAKTQYF
d_call: .; j_call: TRBJ1-2; v_call: TRBV6-5; clone_size: few; cdr3_nt: TGTGCCAGCAGTCGAAACCAATTGATAAACTATGGCTACACCTTC; cdr3_aa: CASSRNQLINYGYTF